This T cell receptor (beta chain) stems from a study of breast tumors, draining lymph nodes, adjacent tissues. Study-level results: The lymph node origin of tumor T cells was framed as consistent with a hypothesis, not demonstrated. Compared with basal-like, luminal-like tumors shared significantly more repertoire with nontumor tissue. Findings are consistent with lymph node origin and intratumoral expansion of most tumor T cells. Compared with lymph nodes, tumors were less diverse; compared with nontumor tissue, more.

This CDR3 contains 15 residues. The ends were cut back, 4 bases at V and 4 bases at J, with 15 bases in the middle. Looked up from germline, CDR1 is LNHDA and CDR2 is SQIVND (reference sequence). MiXCR, applied by TCRdb to the multiplex PCR reads, yields one record per CDR3 protein. The sample holds around 250,000 distinct CDR3 sequences, less than 35% seen once. Axillary draining lymph nodes of breast cancer patients supplied the node samples. This clonotype was observed at least ten times. The antigen remains undetermined. V is TRBV19 and J is TRBJ2-3, with D tentatively TRBD1 (6 bases). The clonotype was recovered from a female donor with breast cancer. Some clones in this sample may be carry-over from other donors' samples. Sequencing was done on a sample of axillary lymph node tissue. CDR3 DNA sequence: TGTGCCAGTAGTAAGGGGAACAGGGTGCCAGATACGCAGTATTTT. It translates to CASSKGNRVPDTQYF.